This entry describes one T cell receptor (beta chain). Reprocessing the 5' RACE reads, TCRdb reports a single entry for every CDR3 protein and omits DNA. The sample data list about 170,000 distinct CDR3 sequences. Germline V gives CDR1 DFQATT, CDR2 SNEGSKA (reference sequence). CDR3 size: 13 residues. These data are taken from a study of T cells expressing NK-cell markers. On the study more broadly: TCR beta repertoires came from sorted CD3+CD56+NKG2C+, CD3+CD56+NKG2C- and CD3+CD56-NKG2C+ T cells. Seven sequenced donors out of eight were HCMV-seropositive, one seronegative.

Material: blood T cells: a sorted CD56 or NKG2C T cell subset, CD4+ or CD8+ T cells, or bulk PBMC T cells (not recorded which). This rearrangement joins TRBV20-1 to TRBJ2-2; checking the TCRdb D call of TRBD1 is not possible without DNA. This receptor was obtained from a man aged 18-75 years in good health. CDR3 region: CSASNRGARELFF.